The entry below gives a single T cell receptor (beta chain) sequence along with its context. Its antigen target is currently unknown. Base qualities are not recorded, but no much larger clone differs from it by a single base. The data belong to a study of blood T cell repertoires in COVID-19 (dated by TCRdb to 2019 to 2021). About the study as a whole: Samples covering the acute and convalescent phases of COVID-19 were provided by collaborators in the United States, Italy and Spain. Sample metadata almost always included a de-identified subject ID, COVID-19 status, age in years and sex. Where available, HLA class I and class II types were taken from metadata supplied by the sample provider and were not determined by assay-based typing. The repertoires were released in a freely available public database intended as a resource for research on the immune response to SARS-CoV-2. The material from the prospective study consisted of cDNA or gDNA derived from T cells, B-cell-depleted T cells, or PBMCs. Samples came from the ongoing ImmuneRACE study (first 160 participants) plus 1,254 subjects from 6 global collaborators. Deeply sampled blood TCRbeta repertoires from subjects exposed to, actively infected with, or recovered from COVID-19 were included in the dataset.

What the study reported, not specific to this receptor: The amount of clinical and demographic metadata varied by source and participant and was provided uncurated.

The CDR3 starts with the cysteine, ends with the phenylalanine, and has 16 residues. Kept here is only the CDR3 DNA, which spans 48 bases and is read in frame from base 1. As encoded in the germline V gene (reference sequence), CDR1 is LNHDA while CDR2 is SQIVND. V loses 5 bases of germline sequence and J loses 1 base, and the interval between the two ends is 16 bases. TCRbeta CDR3 regions were amplified from genomic DNA by means of the immunoSEQ Assay, a bias-controlled multiplex PCR. The authors' pipeline ran thus. The number of nucleated cells in each sample was estimated from the amplification of reference gene primers within the assay. Sequence reads were collapsed and filtered to measure the absolute abundance of every unique TCRbeta CDR3 rearrangement. For each sample, productive Simpson clonality was calculated as the square root of Simpson's diversity index over productive rearrangements. TCRdb limited this immuneACCESS table to in-frame rearrangements with V and J called. A share of clones is missing; checked studies link under half to unresolved V genes, and the rest is unexplained. The V and J calls and the clone size are those of that table, but D and trimming were determined from the DNA. This sample gives a few hundred thousand clones in total; around three quarters of them show up just once. The top ten hold 3.3% of the sample.

Each collaborating institution followed its own protocols to collect whole blood in K2EDTA tubes. For TCRbeta analysis, collaborator samples were shipped as frozen whole blood, as isolated PBMCs, or as DNA extracted from either sample type. The clonotype originates from an elderly woman with acute or convalescent COVID-19. Sequenced sample: peripheral blood. The chain links TRBV19 with TRBJ2-3; TRBD1 could be the D gene, as 6 bases match. The DNA sequence is as follows: TGTGCCAGTAGTCCCGAAGGGGGACGCGGCACAGATACGCAGTATTTT. It translates to CASSPEGGRGTDTQYF.